These 21 T cell receptor beta chains share one sample of origin, sequenced in a study of T cell responses to AZD1222 COVID-19 vaccine. Only in-frame clones appear in the TCRdb table, and some are missing; sequencing was by immunoSEQ multiplex PCR. The repertoire holds about 210,000 clones, with approximately 94% as singletons. Material: peripheral blood, obtained 28 days after the second dose of the MenACWY control vaccine. These receptor sequences come from an adult who received the MenACWY meningococcal vaccine as a control.

This clone was seen only once. This sequence joins TRBV29-1 and TRBJ1-1; TRBD1 matches at 8 bases. The ends lost 6 bases at V and 6 bases at J; junction bases unmatched: 12. The CDR3 covers 14 residues. The germline gives CDR1 SQVTM, CDR2 ANQGSEA. In DNA, the CDR3 is TGCAGCGTCAACCTCGACAGGGGCTGGGCTGAAGCTTTCTTT. Its translation: CSVNLDRGWAEAFF.

This chain links TRBV2 with TRBJ1-4; weak D call: TRBD1 (5 bases). The CDR3 runs to 17 residues. CDR1 is SNHLY, CDR2 FYNNEI, per germline. V shed 5 bases and J shed 0 bases, with 16 bases lying between them. This chain's CDR3 is CASSLDTPFATNEKLFF. The CDR3 DNA reads TGTGCCAGCAGTTTGGACACTCCCTTTGCAACTAATGAAAAACTGTTTTTT.

J is TRBJ2-3 and V is TRBV28, with a tentative D call TRBD1 (5 bases). CDR1 and CDR2 (germline): MDHEN, SYDVKM. Trimming removed 6 bases at V and 2 bases at J, with 12 bases between. This CDR3 contains 14 residues. In DNA, the CDR3 is TGTGCCAGCAGAGTGGGGCAGTTCACAGATACGCAGTATTTT. Protein sequence: CASRVGQFTDTQYF.

J is TRBJ2-7 and V is TRBV3-1 (or the pseudogene TRBV3-2), with TRBD1 matching over 8 bases. Germline V gene sequence: CDR1 LGHDT, CDR2 YNNKEL (reference sequence). The V and J ends lost 1 base and 0 bases, in that order; junction bases with no gene match: 5. CDR3 length: 16 amino acids. This CDR3 reads CASSQGTGSNSYEQYF. As DNA, the CDR3 is TGTGCCAGCAGCCAAGGGACAGGGTCTAACTCCTACGAGCAGTACTTC.

The chain employs TRBV21-1 and TRBJ1-6. TRBV21-1 is deemed a pseudogene. This CDR3 has 9 amino acids. CDR3 protein: CASRSPLHF. The DNA for the CDR3 is TGTGCCAGCAGGTCACCCCTCCACTTT.

The genes are TRBV19 and TRBJ2-1; maybe TRBD2 (5 bases). The CDR3 extends over 11 amino acids. The germline V and J ends were trimmed by 1 base and 10 bases, with 5 bases remaining between them. CDR1 and CDR2 from the germline V gene are LNHDA and SQIVND (reference sequence). CDR3 sequence reads: CASSIGGEQFF. As DNA, the CDR3 is TGTGCCAGTAGTATAGGCGGGGAGCAGTTCTTC.

This clone was recorded once. This sequence joins TRBV29-1 and TRBJ2-7, with 9 nucleotides matching TRBD1. The CDR3 is made up of 13 amino acids. The germline gives CDR1 SQVTM, CDR2 ANQGSEA. V shed 1 base and J 4 bases; nucleotides not matched to a gene: 2. The CDR3 is CSVEGQGVYEQYF. CDR3 DNA: TGCAGCGTTGAAGGACAGGGGGTTTACGAGCAGTACTTC.

CDR3: CASSPSGTSGASSYNEQFF. The CDR3, as DNA: TGTGCCAGCAGTCCCTCGGGGACTAGCGGGGCTAGCTCCTACAATGAGCAGTTCTTC. The J gene is TRBJ2-1, the V gene TRBV6-4, with 13 bases that match TRBD2. The junction had 10 bases not matched to a gene; V was cut back by 5 bases and J by 0 bases. Germline CDR1 and CDR2: MRHNA and SNTAGT. This CDR3 has 19 residues.

V usage is TRBV5-6 and J usage is TRBJ2-7; D not resolved. Trimming took 4 bases from V and 4 from J, leaving 12 bases between them. CDR1 SGHDT and CDR2 YYEEEE come from the germline V gene. The CDR3 sequence is 13 residues long. This chain's CDR3 is CASSQDANYEQYF. The CDR3 DNA sequence: TGTGCCAGCAGCCAAGACGCGAATTACGAGCAGTACTTC.

The V call is TRBV28, the J call TRBJ2-7; 13 bases match TRBD2. The CDR3 consists of 13 residues. V lost 5 bases to trimming and J lost 10 bases; unmatched junction nucleotides: 5. Per the germline V gene, CDR1 is MDHEN and CDR2 is SYDVKM. This chain's CDR3 is CASSRLAGGLQYF. CDR3 nucleotides: TGTGCCAGCAGTCGACTAGCGGGAGGTCTACAGTACTTC.

The chain has TRBV7-9 and TRBJ2-7, with 10 bases fitting TRBD2. The CDR3 loop spans 14 amino acids. CDR1 is SEHNR, CDR2 FQNEAQ, per germline (reference sequence). V shed 5 bases and J 7 bases; nucleotides not matched to a gene: 8. This CDR3 is CASSPGTSEMEQYF. The CDR3 bases are TGTGCCAGCAGCCCCGGGACTAGCGAGATGGAGCAGTACTTC.

This chain connects TRBV7-2 to TRBJ1-5; possibly TRBD1 for D (5 bases). The CDR3 totals 15 residues. Between the trimmed V and J ends, which lost 0 bases and 3 bases, there was a span of 9 bases. The V gene's germline CDR1 is SGHTA and CDR2 FQGNSA. CDR3 residues: CASSLAGVNNQPQHF. In nucleotides, the CDR3 is TGTGCCAGCAGCTTAGCAGGGGTTAACAATCAGCCCCAGCATTTT.

As concerns this clone: Other DNA sequences in this specimen translate into the identical CDR3. The chain carries TRBV3-1 (or the pseudogene TRBV3-2) and TRBJ2-5; D not certain. V was trimmed by 4 bases and J by 2 bases, leaving 2 bases between them. This CDR3 has 11 amino acids. The germline V gene encodes CDR1 LGHDT and CDR2 YNNKEL (reference sequence). The CDR3 protein is CASSLQETQYF. The CDR3 DNA sequence: TGTGCCAGCAGCCTTCAAGAGACCCAGTACTTC.

The chain carries TRBV19 and TRBJ1-4; TRBD1 is a possible D gene (6 bases). This CDR3 is built from 15 residues. Germline V lookup: CDR1 LNHDA, CDR2 SQIVND (reference sequence). With 2 bases removed from V and 5 bases from J, the gap between germline ends came to 12 bases. The CDR3 here is CASSISGGVNEKLFF. The DNA of the CDR3 is TGTGCCAGTAGTATATCCGGGGGCGTAAATGAAAAACTGTTTTTT.

The V gene is TRBV5-5, the J gene TRBJ1-5; no firm D call. Trimming stripped 0 bases from V and 5 bases from J, with 15 bases between. The length of the CDR3 is 16 residues. The germline V gene encodes CDR1 SGHKS and CDR2 YYEKEE (reference sequence). CDR3 protein: CASSLGGVRWDQPQHF. The CDR3 bases are TGTGCCAGCAGCTTGGGCGGAGTTCGGTGGGATCAGCCCCAGCATTTT. Looking up the rest from reference TRBV5-5 and TRBJ1-5 gives the full variable domain: DAGVTQSPTHLIKTRGQQVTLRCSPISGHKSVSWYQQVLGQGPQFIFQYYEKEERGRGNFPDRFSARQFPNYSSELNVNALLLGDSALYLCASSLGGVRWDQPQHFGDGTRLSIL.

V gene TRBV27 combines with J gene TRBJ2-1; tentatively, D is TRBD2 (7 bases). CDR3 length equals 14 residues. Germline V gene sequence: CDR1 MNHEY, CDR2 SMNVEV (reference sequence). V was pared by 4 bases and J by 8 bases, with 15 bases between. CDR3 nucleotide sequence: TGTGCCAGCAGTTGGACTAGTGCAGGGGATGAGCAGTTCTTC. This gives the protein CASSWTSAGDEQFF.

This chain links TRBV6-1 with TRBJ2-7; no clear D. Germline V CDR1 and CDR2: MNHNS, SASEGT. V was shortened by 2 bases and J by 4 bases, with 6 bases between the two germline ends. The CDR3 runs 12 residues. CDR3 in DNA: TGTGCCAGCAGTGAACTACTATACGAGCAGTACTTC. This translates into CASSELLYEQYF.

This rearrangement joins TRBV18 to TRBJ2-3; D remains unclear. Trimming cost V 2 bases and J 1 base, with 7 bases left between them. Germline V gene sequence: CDR1 KGHSH, CDR2 LQKENI. The CDR3 extends over 14 amino acids. In DNA form, the CDR3 reads TGTGCCAGCTCACCAAGGCCGGGCACAGATACGCAGTATTTT. Amino acids: CASSPRPGTDTQYF.

The CDR3 DNA follows: TGTGCCTGGAGTCCAGCCGAGGGGTATAATTCACCCCTCCACTTT. Translating gives CAWSPAEGYNSPLHF. The V and J genes are TRBV30 and TRBJ1-6; D may be TRBD1 (5 bases). Germline CDR1 reads GTSNPN; CDR2 reads SVGIG (reference sequence). The CDR3 contains 15 residues. V lost 2 bases, J lost 4 bases, and 12 bases lay in between.

The chain has TRBV3-1 (or the pseudogene TRBV3-2) and TRBJ1-4; 10 bases map to TRBD1. V was clipped by 4 bases and J by 2 bases; unmatched bases: 16. Germline CDR1 is LGHDT and CDR2 is YNNKEL (reference sequence). This CDR3 contains 20 residues. In DNA, the CDR3 is TGTGCCAGCAGCCCCCCGGGGACAGGGGTTACCGCGGCGACTAATGAAAAACTGTTTTTT. It specifies CASSPPGTGVTAATNEKLFF.

V is TRBV6-5 and J is TRBJ2-3; no clear D gene. There are 15 residues in the CDR3. Germline V gene data show CDR1 as MNHEY and CDR2 as SVGAGI. Trimming pared 0 bases from V and 4 bases from J, leaving 11 bases between. The CDR3 DNA reads as TGTGCCAGCAGTTACTCTAGGCAGTCCGCAGATACGCAGTATTTT. This encodes CASSYSRQSADTQYF.